What follows are 11 T cell receptor beta chains derived from one specimen sequenced in a study of graft-versus-host responses after intestinal transplantation. Antigens for these TCRs are unknown. This table comes from immunoSEQ multiplex PCR, and its TCRdb copy is limited to in-frame clones, with some not included. The table lists 85,000 to 100,000 clones, 85% to 95% of them singletons. Material: unstimulated CD8+ T cells sorted from spleen or lymph node cells, obtained before intestinal transplant. These receptors all come from a human donor who received an intestinal transplant.

This clone was detected once. The rearrangement links TRBV7-9 to TRBJ1-2; D gene unclear. The length of the CDR3 is 14 residues. The V end lost 7 bases, the J end lost 0 bases, and 12 bases lay between the germline ends. Germline CDR1 reads SEHNR; CDR2 reads FQNEAQ (reference sequence). CDR3 protein: CASTGILANYGYTF. As DNA, the CDR3 is TGTGCCAGCACCGGTATACTCGCTAACTATGGCTACACCTTC.

This sequence joins TRBV7-8 and TRBJ2-7, with a tentative D call TRBD1 (6 bases). CDR3 length equals 16 residues. V gave up 5 bases and J gave up 6 bases, with 23 bases separating them. Germline values: CDR1 SGHVS, CDR2 FQNEAQ. CDR3 protein: CASSASPGPRGFEQYF. Here the CDR3 DNA reads TGTGCCAGCAGCGCCTCACCGGGACCCAGGGGTTTCGAGCAGTACTTC.

The chain is built from TRBV6-1 and TRBJ1-2; 7 nucleotides line up with TRBD1. This CDR3 contains 16 residues. Germline trimming cut 4 bases from V and 4 bases from J; bases unmatched to any gene: 12. CDR1 is MNHNS and CDR2 is SASEGT in the germline V gene. The CDR3 spells CASSVLTGDNRYGYTF. The CDR3 bases are TGTGCCAGCAGTGTCCTAACAGGGGATAATCGCTATGGCTACACCTTC.

The V gene is TRBV4-3, the J gene TRBJ2-7; TRBD1 aligns across 8 bases. Looked up from germline, CDR1 is LGHNA and CDR2 is YSLEER. This CDR3 is 14 amino acids long. With 0 bases clipped from V and 5 bases from J, the junction kept 3 bases outside the gene matches. The CDR3 DNA follows: TGCGCCAGCAGCCAAGACAGGGGGCTCAACGAGCAGTACTTC. This codes for CASSQDRGLNEQYF.

This chain connects TRBV19 to TRBJ2-1; 7 bases agree with TRBD1. The CDR3 is 14 residues long. J lost 4 bases, V lost 10 bases, and 10 bases had no gene match. The germline V gene encodes CDR1 LNHDA and CDR2 SQIVND (reference sequence). The chain's CDR3 is CATNTGTAYNEQFF. The CDR3 nucleotides read TGTGCCACTAACACCGGGACAGCATACAATGAGCAGTTCTTC.

The chain couples TRBV5-1 to TRBJ2-2, with D uncertain. The CDR3 contains 13 residues. V lost 2 bases to trimming and J lost 8 bases, with 10 bases between them. The germline V gene has CDR1 SGHRS and CDR2 YFSETQ. The CDR3 nucleotides read TGCGCCAGCAGCTTTTCCGAGTTAGGGGAGCTGTTTTTT. Translation: CASSFSELGELFF.

The V call is TRBV5-6, the J call TRBJ2-5; 8 nucleotides match TRBD2. This CDR3 is 15 amino acids long. V dropped 0 bases and J dropped 4; count of bases not matched to a gene: 5. Germline V gene data show CDR1 as SGHDT and CDR2 as YYEEEE. CDR3 region: CASSLESGGRETQYF. CDR3 coding DNA: TGTGCCAGCAGCTTGGAAAGCGGGGGAAGAGAGACCCAGTACTTC.

V is TRBV4-3 and J is TRBJ2-5, with D perhaps TRBD2 (6 bases). In germline, CDR1 is LGHNA, CDR2 YSLEER. V lost 0 bases and J lost 5, with 16 bases in between. CDR3 length: 16 residues. CDR3 protein: CASSQDIPGEWETQYF. The DNA for the CDR3 is TGCGCCAGCAGCCAAGATATACCGGGGGAATGGGAGACCCAGTACTTC.

The rearrangement links TRBV4-3 to TRBJ2-1; D uncertain. Per the germline V gene, CDR1 is LGHNA and CDR2 is YSLEER. This CDR3 is 14 amino acids long. V lost 0 bases and J 7 bases, leaving 10 bases between the germline ends. The DNA for the CDR3 is TGCGCCAGCAGCCAAGAATATGTAGTTAATGAGCAGTTCTTC. Amino acid sequence: CASSQEYVVNEQFF.

The chain couples TRBV5-4 to TRBJ2-2; possibly TRBD2 for D (7 bases). V lost 6 bases to trimming and J lost 0 bases, with 15 bases between them. Germline CDR1 and CDR2: SGHNT and YYREEE (reference sequence). The length of the CDR3 is 16 residues. The CDR3 nucleotides read TGTGCCAGCACGAAAATGGGGGGGCCGAACACCGGGGAGCTGTTTTTT. This encodes CASTKMGGPNTGELFF.

V usage is TRBV4-3 and J usage is TRBJ2-7, with TRBD2 as a possible D gene (6 bases). The V end was cut by 0 bases, the J end by 3 bases, with 15 bases between. This CDR3 has 16 amino acids. Per the germline V gene, CDR1 is LGHNA and CDR2 is YSLEER. CDR3 region: CASSQDRGWQGYEQYF. DNA for the CDR3: TGCGCCAGCAGCCAAGATCGGGGGTGGCAGGGCTACGAGCAGTACTTC.